This T cell receptor (beta chain) was identified in a study of shared clonotypes between healthy human individuals. Study-wide results and caveats: The study found approximately 5% of naive CD4 clonotypes shared across several donors.

This clone has just one count. The target antigen is unknown. Data came from immunoSEQ multiplex PCR; TCRdb stores just in-frame clones and leaves some out. Here the sample spans a few hundred thousand clones, approximately 97% being singletons. The TCR was taken from a woman between 25 and 40 years old in good health. The sequenced sample was naive CD4+ T cells sorted from blood. Subset reported: CD45RA+ positively selected.

The CDR3 reads CASSKETSGKYNEQFF. CDR3 nucleotides: TGCGCCAGCAGCAAGGAGACTAGCGGAAAGTACAATGAGCAGTTCTTC. This chain links TRBV5-1 with TRBJ2-1, with TRBD2 matching over 9 bases. This CDR3 region has 16 residues. CDR1 is SGHRS, CDR2 YFSETQ, per germline. J lost 4 bases, V lost 4 bases, and 9 bases had no gene match.